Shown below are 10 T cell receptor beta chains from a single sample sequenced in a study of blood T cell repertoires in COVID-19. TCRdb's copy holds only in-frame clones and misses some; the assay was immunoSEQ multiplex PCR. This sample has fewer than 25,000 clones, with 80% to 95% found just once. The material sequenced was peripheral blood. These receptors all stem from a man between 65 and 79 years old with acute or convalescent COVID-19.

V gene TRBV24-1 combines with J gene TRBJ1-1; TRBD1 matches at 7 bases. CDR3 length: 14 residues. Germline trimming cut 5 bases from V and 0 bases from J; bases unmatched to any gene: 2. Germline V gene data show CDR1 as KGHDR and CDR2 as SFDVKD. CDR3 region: CATSAGGLNTEAFF. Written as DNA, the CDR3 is TGTGCCACCAGTGCAGGGGGGCTGAACACTGAAGCTTTCTTT.

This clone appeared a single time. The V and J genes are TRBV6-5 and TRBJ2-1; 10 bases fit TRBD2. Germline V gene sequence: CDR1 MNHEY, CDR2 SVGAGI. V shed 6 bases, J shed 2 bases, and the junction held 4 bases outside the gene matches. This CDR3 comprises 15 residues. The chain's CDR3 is CASSRTSGTYNEQFF. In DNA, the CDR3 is TGTGCCAGCAGCCGGACTAGCGGTACCTACAATGAGCAGTTCTTC.

CDR3 in amino acids: CASSLDAASSYNEQFF. In DNA form, the CDR3 reads TGTGCCAGCAGCTTGGATGCGGCTAGCTCCTACAATGAGCAGTTCTTC. The rearrangement uses TRBV5-4 and TRBJ2-1; D unclear. Germline V gene data show CDR1 as SGHNT and CDR2 as YYREEE (reference sequence). The V gene lost 0 bases and the J gene lost 0 bases, with 10 bases spanning the gap. The CDR3 runs 16 residues.

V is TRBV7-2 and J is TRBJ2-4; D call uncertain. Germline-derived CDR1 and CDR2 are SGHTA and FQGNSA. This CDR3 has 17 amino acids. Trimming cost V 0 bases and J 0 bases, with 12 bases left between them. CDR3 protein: CASSLAPLVLAKNIQYF. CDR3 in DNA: TGTGCCAGCAGCTTAGCCCCGTTGGTACTAGCCAAAAACATTCAGTACTTC.

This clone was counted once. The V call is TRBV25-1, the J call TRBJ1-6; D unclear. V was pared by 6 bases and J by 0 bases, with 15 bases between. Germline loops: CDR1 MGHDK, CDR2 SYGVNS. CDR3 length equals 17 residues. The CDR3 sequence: CASSDPARGSYNSPLHF. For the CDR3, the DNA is TGTGCCAGCAGCGACCCGGCGCGGGGCTCCTATAATTCACCCCTCCACTTT.

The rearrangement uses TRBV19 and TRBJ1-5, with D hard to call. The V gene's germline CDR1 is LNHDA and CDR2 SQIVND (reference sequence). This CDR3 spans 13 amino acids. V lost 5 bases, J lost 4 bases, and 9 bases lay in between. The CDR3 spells CASSWSGNQPQHF. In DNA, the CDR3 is TGTGCCAGTAGTTGGAGTGGGAATCAGCCCCAGCATTTT.

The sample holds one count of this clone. Here the CDR3 reads CASGLWNNEQFF. CDR3 coding DNA: TGTGCCAGTGGGCTGTGGAACAATGAGCAGTTCTTC. The chain is built from TRBV19 and TRBJ2-1; D remains unclear. Germline CDR1 LNHDA, CDR2 SQIVND (reference sequence). V was shortened by 8 bases and J by 5 bases, with 10 bases between the two germline ends. The CDR3 has 12 amino acids.

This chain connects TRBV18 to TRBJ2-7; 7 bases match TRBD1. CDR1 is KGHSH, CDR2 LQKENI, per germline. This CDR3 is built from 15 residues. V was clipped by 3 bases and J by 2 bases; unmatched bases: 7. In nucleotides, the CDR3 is TGTGCCAGCTCACCCCTAGACAGGGAAGCCTACGAGCAGTACTTC. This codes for CASSPLDREAYEQYF.

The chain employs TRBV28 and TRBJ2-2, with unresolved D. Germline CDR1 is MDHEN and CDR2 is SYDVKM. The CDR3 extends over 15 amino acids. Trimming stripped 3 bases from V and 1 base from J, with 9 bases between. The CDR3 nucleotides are TGTGCCAGCAGTTTGGGCAGGCGGAACACCGGGGAGCTGTTTTTT. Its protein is CASSLGRRNTGELFF.

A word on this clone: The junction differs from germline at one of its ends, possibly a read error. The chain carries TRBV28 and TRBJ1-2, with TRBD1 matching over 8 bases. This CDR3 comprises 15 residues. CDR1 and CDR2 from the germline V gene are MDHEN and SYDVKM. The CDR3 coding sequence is TGTGCCAGCAGTCCCTCCGGGACAGGTAACGATGGCTACACCTTC. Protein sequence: CASSPSGTGNDGYTF.